This T cell receptor (beta chain) was captured in a study of control samples from healthy donors and cancer patients. Method: immunoSEQ multiplex PCR; TCRdb's copy keeps in-frame clones and lacks some. The sample includes roughly 450,000 clones, more than 80% of them seen just once. V gave up 3 bases and J gave up 4 bases, with 7 bases separating them. CDR3 size: 12 residues. Germline CDR1 and CDR2: DFQATT and SNEGSKA (reference sequence). This sequence joins TRBV20-1 and TRBJ1-3; D is undetermined. The sequence was obtained from a man aged 40-50 years with head and neck cancer. Sequencing used PBMCs. The CDR3 loop is CSASDAGNTIYF. The DNA for the CDR3 is TGCAGTGCTAGTGATGCAGGAAACACCATATATTTT.